Below are 8 T cell receptor beta chains sequenced from a single sample in a study of CD8+CD57+ T cells in acquired aplastic anemia (dated by TCRdb to the late 2010s). The run used an Illumina HiSeq 2000. Profiling of TCR beta VDJ combinations and CDR3 sequences used genomic DNA as the template. In-frame beta chains were kept once TCRdb had trimmed the public reads at Q25 with fastp and called clones with MiXCR. All rows with the same CDR3 protein become a single entry with the most common DNA and genes. In all, the sample holds around 400,000 distinct CDR3 sequences, and 65% to 80% of those were seen once. Under 5% of the sample rests with the top ten. Material for sequencing was sorted CD4+, CD8+, or CD8+CD57+ T cells (not recorded which) from PBMCs. The receptors were sampled from a human donor in good health, serving as a control.

This clonotype showed up just a few times. This chain's CDR3 is CASSVSGLVQPQYF. CDR3 sequence (DNA): TGTGCCAGCAGTGTTTCAGGGTTGGTGCAGCCCCAGTACTTC. V and J are TRBV2 and TRBJ2-5, with D perhaps matching TRBD1 (5 bases). The CDR3 is 14 residues long. V was pared by 4 bases and J by 9 bases, with 18 bases between. Germline CDR1 SNHLY, CDR2 FYNNEI.

CDR3 bases: TGTGCCAGTAGTCTGACGTGGTCTATGGGAAAACTGTTTTTT. Translating it yields CASSLTWSMGKLFF. The gene calls are TRBV19 and TRBJ1-4; no clear D gene. CDR3 length equals 14 residues. Trimming took 5 bases from V and 10 from J, leaving 17 bases between them. From germline, CDR1 is LNHDA and CDR2 SQIVND (reference sequence).

This rearrangement joins TRBV9 to TRBJ2-7, with D perhaps TRBD2 (6 bases). The CDR3 covers 15 residues. Germline-derived CDR1 and CDR2 are SGDLS and YYNGEE. The ends were cut back, 0 bases at V and 11 bases at J, with 21 bases in the middle. CDR3 sequence reads: CASSVVVGEASTEYF. The DNA for the CDR3 is TGTGCCAGCAGCGTAGTGGTAGGGGAGGCGAGCACTGAGTACTTC.

This rearrangement joins TRBV11-3 to TRBJ2-7; 8 nucleotides line up with TRBD1. The trim removed 5 bases at V and 3 bases at J, leaving 6 bases unmatched. Germline V lookup: CDR1 SGHNT, CDR2 YENEEA. This CDR3 is 14 amino acids long. The CDR3 nucleotides are TGTGCCAGCAGCGCCCGGACAGGGCGCTACGAGCAGTACTTC. Amino acid sequence: CASSARTGRYEQYF.

The chain is built from TRBV5-8 and TRBJ1-5, with D perhaps matching TRBD1 (6 bases). Germline V gives CDR1 SGHTS, CDR2 YDEGEE. CDR3 length: 12 amino acids. V was cut by 7 bases and J by 5 bases, with 10 bases left in between. CDR3 amino acids: CASRQADQPQHF. CDR3 nucleotide sequence: TGTGCCAGCCGACAGGCGGATCAGCCCCAGCATTTT.

Details on this clonotype: The conserved final phenylalanine or tryptophan is absent from the CDR3, which likely points to a read error. The DNA is left out, because the CDR3 cannot be placed on it with certainty; the CDR3 is given as TCRdb lists it. The chain uses TRBV7-8 and TRBJ2-1. The V gene's germline CDR1 is SGHVS and CDR2 FQNEAQ. The CDR3 spans 15 amino acids, including both terminal residues. CDR3 region: CASSSTRGSYGEHFS.

This clonotype was recorded many times. The rearrangement uses TRBV7-2 and TRBJ2-7, with D possibly being TRBD2 (5 bases). Trimming removed 5 bases at V and 0 bases at J, with 11 bases between. Germline V gives CDR1 SGHTA, CDR2 FQGNSA. The CDR3 is 14 amino acids. The DNA of the CDR3 is TGTGCCAGCAGCATCGGACTCCTCTCCTACGAGCAGTACTTC. It codes for CASSIGLLSYEQYF.

This rearrangement joins TRBV18 to TRBJ2-6; D not certain. Germline V gene lookup returns CDR1 KGHSH and CDR2 LQKENI. V was cut by 2 bases and J by 0 bases, with 2 bases left in between. There are 14 residues in the CDR3. Written as DNA, the CDR3 is TGTGCCAGCTCACCAGACTCTGGGGCCAACGTCCTGACTTTC. As protein: CASSPDSGANVLTF.